One TCR beta chain is described in this entry. It was at deep level that the assay was run. TCRdb's copy holds only in-frame clones and misses some; the assay was immunoSEQ multiplex PCR. The repertoire includes about 2.1 million clones, about 94% of them detected once, and less than 2% sits in the top ten. CD45RO-negative, CCR7-positively selected cells formed the naive CD8 fraction, excluding terminally differentiated effector memory CD45RA+ cells. Germline V gene sequence: CDR1 LGHNA, CDR2 YSLEER. With V trimmed by 0 bases and J by 5 bases, 7 bases remained unmatched. CDR3 length equals 17 residues. This sample is part of a study of shared clonotypes between healthy human individuals.

Sequenced: naive CD8+ T cells from PBMCs. J is TRBJ2-1 and V is TRBV4-3; 10 bases match TRBD2. This TCR was recovered from a young man in good health. Some clones in this sample may be carry-over from other donors' samples. CDR3 loop: CASSQDPSGRANNEQFF. Here the CDR3 DNA reads TGCGCCAGCAGCCAAGATCCGAGCGGGAGGGCCAACAATGAGCAGTTCTTC.